The following is a T cell receptor (beta chain) sequence with its context. The antigen is not known. This entry comes from a study of T cells in localized non-small cell lung cancer. Study-wide results and caveats: The highest T cell clonality was in uninvolved adjacent lung, above tumor. Owing to sequencing of a solitary tumor region, heterogeneity cannot be discounted. Longer survival (overall) was linked to higher T cell density in blood.

Assay used: immunoSEQ multiplex PCR; TCRdb lists only in-frame clones, some missing. This table holds approximately 4,500 clones, about 92% found once. The TCR was taken from a woman aged 40-75 years with stage I lung adenocarcinoma. The starting material was peripheral blood, obtained before any cancer treatment.

CDR3 coding DNA: TGTGCCAGCAGCTTAGGTGGACTGCGCCAAGAGACCCAGTACTTC. Amino acids: CASSLGGLRQETQYF. This chain joins TRBV11-2 and TRBJ2-5; TRBD2 is a possible D gene (5 bases). V was pared by 1 base and J by 1 base, with 10 bases between. Germline V gene data show CDR1 as SGHAT and CDR2 as FQNNGV. The length of the CDR3 is 15 residues.